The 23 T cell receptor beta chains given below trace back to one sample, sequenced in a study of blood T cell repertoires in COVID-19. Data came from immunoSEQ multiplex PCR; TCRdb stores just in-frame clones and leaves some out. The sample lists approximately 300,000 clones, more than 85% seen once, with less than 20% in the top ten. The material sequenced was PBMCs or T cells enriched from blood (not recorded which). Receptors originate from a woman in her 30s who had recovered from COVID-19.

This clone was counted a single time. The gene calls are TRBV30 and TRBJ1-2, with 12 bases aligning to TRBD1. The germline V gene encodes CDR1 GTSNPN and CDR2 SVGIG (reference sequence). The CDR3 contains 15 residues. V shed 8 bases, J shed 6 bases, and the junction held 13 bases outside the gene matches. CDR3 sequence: CAGKRGQGASDGYTF. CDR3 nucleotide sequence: TGTGCCGGGAAAAGGGGACAGGGGGCTTCCGATGGCTACACCTTC.

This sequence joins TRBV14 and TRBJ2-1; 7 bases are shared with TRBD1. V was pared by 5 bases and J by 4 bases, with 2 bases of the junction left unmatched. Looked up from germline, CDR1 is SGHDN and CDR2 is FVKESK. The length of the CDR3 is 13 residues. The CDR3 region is CASSMDRYNEQFF. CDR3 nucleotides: TGTGCCAGCAGCATGGACAGGTACAATGAGCAGTTCTTC.

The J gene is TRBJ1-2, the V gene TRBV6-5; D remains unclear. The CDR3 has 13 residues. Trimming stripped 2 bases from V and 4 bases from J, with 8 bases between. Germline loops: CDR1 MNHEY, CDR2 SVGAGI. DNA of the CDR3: TGTGCCAGCAGTTACCCAGGATCCTATGGCTACACCTTC. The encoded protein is CASSYPGSYGYTF.

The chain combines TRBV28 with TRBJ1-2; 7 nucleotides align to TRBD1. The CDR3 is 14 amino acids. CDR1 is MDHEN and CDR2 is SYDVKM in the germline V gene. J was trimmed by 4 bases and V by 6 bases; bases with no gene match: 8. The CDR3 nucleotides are TGTGCCAGCAGCTCGGTGGGACAGTTCTATGGCTACACCTTC. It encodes CASSSVGQFYGYTF.

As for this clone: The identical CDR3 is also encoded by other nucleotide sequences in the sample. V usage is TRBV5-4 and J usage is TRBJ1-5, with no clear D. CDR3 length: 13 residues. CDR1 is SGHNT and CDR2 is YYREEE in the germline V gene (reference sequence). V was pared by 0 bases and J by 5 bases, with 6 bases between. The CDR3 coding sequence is TGTGCCAGCAGCTTGGCCCCTGATCAGCCCCAGCATTTT. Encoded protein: CASSLAPDQPQHF.

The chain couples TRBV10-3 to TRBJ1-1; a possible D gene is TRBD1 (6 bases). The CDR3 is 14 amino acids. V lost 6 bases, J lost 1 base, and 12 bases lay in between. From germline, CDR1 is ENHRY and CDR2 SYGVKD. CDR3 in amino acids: CAIREQGENTEAFF. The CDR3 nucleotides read TGTGCCATCAGGGAACAGGGAGAGAACACTGAAGCTTTCTTT.

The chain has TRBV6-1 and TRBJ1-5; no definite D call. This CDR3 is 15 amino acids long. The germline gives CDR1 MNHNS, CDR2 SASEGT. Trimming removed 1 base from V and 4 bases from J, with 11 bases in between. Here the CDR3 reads CASSEVSAGNQPQHF. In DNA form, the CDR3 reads TGTGCCAGCAGTGAAGTTTCGGCGGGGAATCAGCCCCAGCATTTT.

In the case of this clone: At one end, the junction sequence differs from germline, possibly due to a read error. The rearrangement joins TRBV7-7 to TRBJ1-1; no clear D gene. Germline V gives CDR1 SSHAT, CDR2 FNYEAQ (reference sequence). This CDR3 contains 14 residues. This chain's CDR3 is CASSFFWPNTEAFF. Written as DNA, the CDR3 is TGTGCTAGCAGCTTTTTTTGGCCGAACACTGAAGCTTTCTTT.

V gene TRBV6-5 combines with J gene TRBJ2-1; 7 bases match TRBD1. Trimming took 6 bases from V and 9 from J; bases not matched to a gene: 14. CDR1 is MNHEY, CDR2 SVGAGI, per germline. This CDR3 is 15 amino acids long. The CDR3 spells CASRGQVLVDGEQFF. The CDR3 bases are TGTGCCAGCAGAGGACAGGTACTAGTAGACGGTGAGCAGTTCTTC.

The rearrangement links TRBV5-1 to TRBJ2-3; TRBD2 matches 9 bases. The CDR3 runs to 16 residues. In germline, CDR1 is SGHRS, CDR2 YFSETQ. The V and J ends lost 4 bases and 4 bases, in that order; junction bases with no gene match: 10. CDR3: CASSPLAGGRADTQYF. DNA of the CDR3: TGCGCCAGCAGCCCCCTCGCGGGGGGGCGAGCAGATACGCAGTATTTT.

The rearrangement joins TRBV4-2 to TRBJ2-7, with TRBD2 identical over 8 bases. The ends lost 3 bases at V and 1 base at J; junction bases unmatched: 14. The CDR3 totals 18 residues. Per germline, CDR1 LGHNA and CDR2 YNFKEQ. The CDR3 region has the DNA TGTGCCAGCAGCCAGGCCTCCTTCGCGGGAGGCTCTTCCTACGAGCAGTACTTC. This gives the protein CASSQASFAGGSSYEQYF.

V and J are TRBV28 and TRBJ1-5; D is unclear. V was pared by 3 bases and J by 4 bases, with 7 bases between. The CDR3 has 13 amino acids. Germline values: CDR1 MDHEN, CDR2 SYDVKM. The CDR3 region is CASSFRENQPQHF. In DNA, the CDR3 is TGTGCCAGCAGTTTCCGGGAAAATCAGCCCCAGCATTTT.

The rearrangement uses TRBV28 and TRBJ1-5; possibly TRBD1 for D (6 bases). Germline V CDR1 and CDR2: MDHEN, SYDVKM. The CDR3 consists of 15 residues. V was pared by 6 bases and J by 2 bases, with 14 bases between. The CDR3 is CASSSQGSGNQPQHF. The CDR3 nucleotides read TGTGCCAGCAGCTCCCAGGGGTCGGGCAATCAGCCCCAGCATTTT.

CDR3 DNA sequence: TGTGCCAGCAGTCCCCTGCAAGGGGAGGCCGGGGAGCTGTTTTTT. Translation gives CASSPLQGEAGELFF. The V call is TRBV28, the J call TRBJ2-2; D may be TRBD2 (6 bases). Deletions cut 5 bases from V and 6 bases from J, with 16 bases between. CDR1 is MDHEN and CDR2 is SYDVKM in the germline V gene. This CDR3 has 15 residues.

The CDR3 loop reads CASRSLGLAGFRAGTQYF. CDR3 sequence (DNA): TGTGCCAGCAGATCCCTGGGACTAGCGGGTTTCCGAGCAGGAACGCAGTATTTT. The gene calls are TRBV27 and TRBJ2-3; TRBD2 matches at 12 bases. Germline V gene sequence: CDR1 MNHEY, CDR2 SMNVEV (reference sequence). This CDR3 is 18 amino acids long. V was pared by 6 bases and J by 9 bases, with 19 bases of the junction left unmatched.

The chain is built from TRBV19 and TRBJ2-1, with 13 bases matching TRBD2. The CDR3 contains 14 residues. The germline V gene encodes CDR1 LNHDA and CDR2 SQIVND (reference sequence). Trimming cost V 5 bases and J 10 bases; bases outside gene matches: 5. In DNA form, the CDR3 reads TGTGCCAGTAGTCTAGGACTAGCGGGAGTCGAGCAGTTCTTC. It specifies CASSLGLAGVEQFF.

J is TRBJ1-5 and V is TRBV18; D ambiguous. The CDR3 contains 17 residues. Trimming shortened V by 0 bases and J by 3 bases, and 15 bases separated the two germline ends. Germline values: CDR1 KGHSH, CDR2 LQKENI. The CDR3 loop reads CASSPPSPVRFNQPQHF. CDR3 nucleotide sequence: TGTGCCAGCTCACCACCGTCTCCGGTACGATTCAATCAGCCCCAGCATTTT. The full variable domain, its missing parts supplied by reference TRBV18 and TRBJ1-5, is NAGVMQNPRHLVRRRGQEARLRCSPMKGHSHVYWYRQLPEEGLKFMVYLQKENIIDESGMPKERFSAEFPKEGPSILRIQQVVRGDSAAYFCASSPPSPVRFNQPQHFGDGTRLSIL.

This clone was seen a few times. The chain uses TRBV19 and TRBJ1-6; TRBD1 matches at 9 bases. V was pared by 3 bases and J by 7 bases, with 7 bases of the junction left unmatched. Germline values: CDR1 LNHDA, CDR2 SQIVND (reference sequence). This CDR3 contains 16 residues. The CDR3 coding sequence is TGTGCCAGTAGTATCCGAACAGGGGGCCGGAATTCACCCCTCCACTTT. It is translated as CASSIRTGGRNSPLHF.

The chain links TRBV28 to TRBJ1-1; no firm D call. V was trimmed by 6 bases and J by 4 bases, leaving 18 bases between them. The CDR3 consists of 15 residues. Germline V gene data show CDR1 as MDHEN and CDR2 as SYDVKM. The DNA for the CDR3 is TGTGCCAGCAGCCCGGGCGGGGTTGGTGTCACTGAAGCTTTCTTT. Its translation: CASSPGGVGVTEAFF.

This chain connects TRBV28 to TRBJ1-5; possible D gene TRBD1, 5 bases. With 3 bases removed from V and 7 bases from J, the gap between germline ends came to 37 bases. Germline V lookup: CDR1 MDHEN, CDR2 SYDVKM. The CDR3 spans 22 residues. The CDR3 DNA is TGTGCCAGCAGTTTTATGTTGGCCGCCGCGTTCGGCGGGACCATAGCGAGGCAGCCCCAGCATTTT. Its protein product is CASSFMLAAAFGGTIARQPQHF. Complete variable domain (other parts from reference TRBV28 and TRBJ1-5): DVKVTQSSRYLVKRTGEKVFLECVQDMDHENMFWYRQDPGLGLRLIYFSYDVKMKEKGDIPEGYSVSREKKERFSLILESASTNQTSMYLCASSFMLAAAFGGTIARQPQHFGDGTRLSIL.

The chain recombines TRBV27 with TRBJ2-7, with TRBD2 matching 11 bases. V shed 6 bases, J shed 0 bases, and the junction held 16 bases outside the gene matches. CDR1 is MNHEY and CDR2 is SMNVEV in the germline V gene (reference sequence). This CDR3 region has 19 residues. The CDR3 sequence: CASSQRGVAGGLSSYEQYF. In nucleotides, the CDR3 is TGTGCCAGCAGCCAGAGAGGAGTAGCGGGGGGGCTGAGCTCCTACGAGCAGTACTTC.

This CDR3 reads CASSLRGSREQYF. In DNA form, the CDR3 reads TGTGCCAGCAGTTTGCGGGGTTCGAGGGAGCAGTACTTC. The V gene is TRBV27, the J gene TRBJ2-7, with a weak D call TRBD2 (6 bases). The V end lost 3 bases, the J end lost 7 bases, and 13 bases lay between the germline ends. The CDR3 contains 13 residues. Germline CDR1 reads MNHEY; CDR2 reads SMNVEV (reference sequence).

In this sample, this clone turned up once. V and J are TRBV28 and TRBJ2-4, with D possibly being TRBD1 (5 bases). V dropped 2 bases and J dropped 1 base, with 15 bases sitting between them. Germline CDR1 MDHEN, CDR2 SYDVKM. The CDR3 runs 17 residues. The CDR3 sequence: CASSLGALGLAKNIQYF. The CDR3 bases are TGTGCCAGCAGTTTAGGGGCTCTGGGGCTGGCCAAAAACATTCAGTACTTC. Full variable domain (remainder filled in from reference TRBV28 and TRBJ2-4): DVKVTQSSRYLVKRTGEKVFLECVQDMDHENMFWYRQDPGLGLRLIYFSYDVKMKEKGDIPEGYSVSREKKERFSLILESASTNQTSMYLCASSLGALGLAKNIQYFGAGTRLSVL.